One sample yielded the 4 T cell receptor beta chains listed below, sequenced in a study of regulatory T cells in long-lasting Graves disease. Library construction for TCR beta used iRepertoire HTBI primers and Arm-PCR of CDR3 regions. TCRdb used MiXCR to reprocess the multiplex PCR reads, holding one entry per CDR3 protein. The sample includes 450,000 or so distinct CDR3 sequences, less than 25% of them seen just once. Stated time point: persistent/refractory GD, antithyroid drugs over 5 years with positive TRAb. Scientists built the TCR library using RNA that was extracted from PBMCs. The sequences come from peripheral blood mononuclear cells (PBMCs), collected when the disease was refractory, from a patient treated with antithyroid drugs. The receptors originated from a female donor with Graves disease.

As to this clonotype: One junction end disagrees with the germline gene, perhaps due to a read error. This chain uses TRBV7-6 with TRBJ2-5; 10 bases match TRBD1. Germline V gives CDR1 SGHVS, CDR2 FNYEAQ. CDR3 length: 13 amino acids. The chain's CDR3 is CASSRDRGPLVSF. CDR3 nucleotide sequence: TGTGCCAGCAGCCGGGACAGGGGCCCCCTGGTCTCCTTC.

This clonotype was seen ten or more times. V gene TRBV6-1 combines with J gene TRBJ1-5, with TRBD1 identical over 7 bases. J lost 7 bases, V lost 7 bases, and 10 bases had no gene match. This CDR3 comprises 14 residues. Germline lookup yields CDR1 MNHNS and CDR2 SASEGT. Written as DNA, the CDR3 is TGTGCCAGCACCTTGACAGGGAGAGGACAGCCCCAGCATTTT. Protein sequence: CASTLTGRGQPQHF.

The genes are TRBV5-1 and TRBJ2-2, with TRBD2 matching 9 bases. The CDR3 loop spans 18 amino acids. CDR1 is SGHRS and CDR2 is YFSETQ in the germline V gene. J lost 1 base, V lost 0 bases, and 7 bases had no gene match. The chain's CDR3 is CASSLEGSGRLNTGELFF. CDR3 DNA: TGCGCCAGCAGCTTGGAGGGTAGCGGGAGATTGAACACCGGGGAGCTGTTTTTT.

Notes on this clonotype: A read error may explain this, as a much larger clone is one base away. This rearrangement joins TRBV6-2 or TRBV6-3 to TRBJ1-5, with D uncertain. The ends were cut back, 4 bases at V and 0 bases at J, with 7 bases in the middle. This CDR3 comprises 14 residues. Germline CDR1 is MNHEY and CDR2 is SVGEGT. DNA for the CDR3: TGTGCCAGCAGTTTCATGATTAGCAATCAGCCCCAGCATTTT. Its translation: CASSFMISNQPQHF.